The 11 T cell receptor beta chains given below trace back to one sample, sequenced in a study of cytomegalovirus exposure and HLA in healthy donors. The PCR ran on 60 Vbeta and 13 Jbeta primers. Repertoires were generated with immunoSEQ multiplex PCR, while TCRdb's copy carries only in-frame clones and drops some. This table has approximately 210,000 clones, roughly 73% appearing once. Sample: PBMCs. The receptors originated from a woman between 25 and 40 years old in good health and CMV-seropositive.

The V gene is TRBV6-6, the J gene TRBJ2-2, with D unresolved. The length of the CDR3 is 12 residues. The V end lost 4 bases, the J end lost 7 bases, and 7 bases lay between the germline ends. Germline lookup yields CDR1 MNHNY and CDR2 SVGAGI (reference sequence). DNA of the CDR3: TGTGCCAGCAGTTCGACGGGCGGGGAGCTGTTTTTT. Translation: CASSSTGGELFF.

The chain has TRBV6-6 and TRBJ1-5, with D perhaps matching TRBD1 (5 bases). Between the trimmed V and J ends, which lost 4 bases and 2 bases, there was a span of 12 bases. CDR1 and CDR2 from the germline V gene are MNHNY and SVGAGI (reference sequence). This CDR3 is 15 amino acids long. The CDR3 DNA reads as TGTGCCAGCAGTTTCCGGGGGAGAGGCAATCAGCCCCAGCATTTT. This sequence encodes CASSFRGRGNQPQHF.

The chain has TRBV4-2 and TRBJ1-5; 9 bases line up with TRBD1. The CDR3 runs to 16 residues. Germline CDR1 is LGHNA and CDR2 is YNFKEQ. The V gene end was trimmed by 4 bases and the J gene end by 0 bases; junction bases not matched to a gene: 4. The CDR3 DNA reads as TGTGCCAGCAGCCCCTGGACAGGGGATAGCAATCAGCCCCAGCATTTT. This sequence encodes CASSPWTGDSNQPQHF.

The rearrangement joins TRBV2 to TRBJ2-7; 10 nucleotides align to TRBD1. Trimming took 8 bases from V and 6 from J; bases not matched to a gene: 10. CDR3 length equals 14 residues. From germline, CDR1 is SNHLY and CDR2 FYNNEI. The CDR3: CASQYPGTGAEQYF. The CDR3 bases are TGTGCCAGCCAGTACCCCGGGACAGGGGCCGAGCAGTACTTC. Using reference TRBV2 and TRBJ2-7 for the parts outside the CDR3, the full variable domain is EPEVTQTPSHQVTQMGQEVILRCVPISNHLYFYWYRQILGQKVEFLVSFYNNEISEKSEIFDDQFSVERPDGSNFTLKIRSTKLEDSAMYFCASQYPGTGAEQYFGPGTRLTVT.

The gene calls are TRBV7-3 and TRBJ2-2; possible D gene TRBD1, 5 bases. Trimming cost V 5 bases and J 4 bases, with 14 bases left between them. The CDR3 contains 15 residues. The germline CDR1 and CDR2 sequences are SGHTA and FQGTGA. CDR3 amino acids: CASSPSRDGTGELFF. Written as DNA, the CDR3 is TGTGCCAGCAGCCCGTCCAGGGATGGCACCGGGGAGCTGTTTTTT.

The chain uses TRBV2 and TRBJ1-5, with a tentative D call TRBD1 (5 bases). This CDR3 has 14 residues. In germline, CDR1 is SNHLY, CDR2 FYNNEI. Trimming took off 3 bases at V and 7 bases at J, with 13 bases between the two ends. The chain's CDR3 is CASSDRVGRQPQHF. For the CDR3, the DNA is TGTGCCAGCAGTGACAGGGTAGGAAGACAGCCCCAGCATTTT.

This rearrangement joins TRBV5-4 to TRBJ1-1; 11 bases line up with TRBD1. Trimming took 3 bases from V and 5 from J; bases not matched to a gene: 3. Germline V lookup: CDR1 SGHNT, CDR2 YYREEE (reference sequence). This CDR3 is 14 amino acids long. The CDR3 region is CASSSGQGATEAFF. The CDR3 DNA sequence: TGTGCCAGCAGCTCAGGACAGGGGGCTACTGAAGCTTTCTTT.

This clone came up once. The chain recombines TRBV12-5 with TRBJ2-3; 7 bases match TRBD2. The CDR3 runs to 13 residues. J lost 6 bases, V lost 7 bases, and 7 bases had no gene match. Germline CDR1 is LGHNT and CDR2 is FRNRAP. The CDR3 sequence is CASASGLFDTQYF. The CDR3 DNA reads as TGTGCTAGTGCGTCGGGACTATTCGATACGCAGTATTTT.

This chain joins TRBV11-2 and TRBJ2-3; TRBD1 matches 7 bases. CDR3 length: 15 residues. Germline CDR1 is SGHAT and CDR2 is FQNNGV. Trimming removed 0 bases from V and 1 base from J; junction bases left unmatched: 1. The CDR3 protein is CASSLDGQGTDTQYF. For the CDR3, the DNA is TGTGCCAGCAGCTTAGATGGACAGGGCACAGATACGCAGTATTTT.

The chain has TRBV6-4 and TRBJ2-1, with 8 bases fitting TRBD2. Per germline, CDR1 MRHNA and CDR2 SNTAGT. The trim removed 0 bases at V and 8 bases at J, leaving 3 bases unmatched. There are 14 residues in the CDR3. This CDR3 reads CASSDSTSADEQFF. CDR3 nucleotide sequence: TGTGCCAGCAGTGACTCGACTAGCGCGGATGAGCAGTTCTTC.

This clone has just a few counts. The J gene is TRBJ1-2, the V gene TRBV9; 9 bases map to TRBD1. Germline V lookup: CDR1 SGDLS, CDR2 YYNGEE. CDR3 length equals 15 residues. After removal of 3 bases from V and 6 bases from J, the junction contained 9 bases not matched to a gene. CDR3 in DNA: TGTGCCAGCAGCGCCCTCCCGGGACAGGGAGATGGCTACACCTTC. Its protein is CASSALPGQGDGYTF.